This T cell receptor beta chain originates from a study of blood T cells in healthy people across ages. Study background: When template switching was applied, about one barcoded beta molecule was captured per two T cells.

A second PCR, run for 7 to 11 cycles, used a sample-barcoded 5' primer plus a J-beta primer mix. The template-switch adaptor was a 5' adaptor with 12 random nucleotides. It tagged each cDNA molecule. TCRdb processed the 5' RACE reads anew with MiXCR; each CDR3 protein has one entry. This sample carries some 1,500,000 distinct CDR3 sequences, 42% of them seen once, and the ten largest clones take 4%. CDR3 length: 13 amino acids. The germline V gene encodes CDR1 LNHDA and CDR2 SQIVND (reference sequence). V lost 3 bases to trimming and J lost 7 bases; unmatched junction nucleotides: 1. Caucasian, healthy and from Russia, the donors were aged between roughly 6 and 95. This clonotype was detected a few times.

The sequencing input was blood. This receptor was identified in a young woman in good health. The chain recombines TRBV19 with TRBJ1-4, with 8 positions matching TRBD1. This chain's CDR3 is CASSIQGAEKLFF. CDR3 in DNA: TGTGCCAGTAGTATCCAGGGGGCTGAAAAACTGTTTTTT.